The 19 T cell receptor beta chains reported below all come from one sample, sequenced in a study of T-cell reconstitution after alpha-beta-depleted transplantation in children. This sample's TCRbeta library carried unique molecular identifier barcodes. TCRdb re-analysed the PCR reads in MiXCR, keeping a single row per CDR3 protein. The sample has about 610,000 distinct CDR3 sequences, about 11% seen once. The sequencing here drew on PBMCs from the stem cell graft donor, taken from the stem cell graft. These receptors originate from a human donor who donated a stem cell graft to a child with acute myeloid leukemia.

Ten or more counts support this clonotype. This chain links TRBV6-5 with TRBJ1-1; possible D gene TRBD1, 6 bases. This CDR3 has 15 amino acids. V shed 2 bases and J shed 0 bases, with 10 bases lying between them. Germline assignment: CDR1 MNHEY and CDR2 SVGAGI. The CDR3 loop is CASSYPRGLNTEAFF. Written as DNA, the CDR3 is TGTGCCAGCAGTTACCCTCGGGGGCTGAACACTGAAGCTTTCTTT.

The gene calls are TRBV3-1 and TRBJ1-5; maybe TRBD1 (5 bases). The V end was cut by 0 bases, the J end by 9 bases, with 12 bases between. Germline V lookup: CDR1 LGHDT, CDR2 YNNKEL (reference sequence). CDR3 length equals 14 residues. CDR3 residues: CASSQDNRQSPQHF. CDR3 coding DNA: TGTGCCAGCAGCCAAGATAACAGGCAATCGCCCCAGCATTTT.

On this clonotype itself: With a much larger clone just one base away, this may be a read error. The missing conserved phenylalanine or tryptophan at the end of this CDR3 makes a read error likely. CDR3 protein: CATRGTSGAQETQYY. The CDR3 DNA follows: TGTGCCACCAGGGGGACTAGCGGGGCCCAAGAGACCCAGTACTAC. The rearrangement joins TRBV24-1 to TRBJ2-5, with 13 bases aligning to TRBD2. This CDR3 has 15 amino acids. CDR1 KGHDR and CDR2 SFDVKD come from the germline V gene. The junction had 2 bases not matched to a gene; V was cut back by 7 bases and J by 1 base.

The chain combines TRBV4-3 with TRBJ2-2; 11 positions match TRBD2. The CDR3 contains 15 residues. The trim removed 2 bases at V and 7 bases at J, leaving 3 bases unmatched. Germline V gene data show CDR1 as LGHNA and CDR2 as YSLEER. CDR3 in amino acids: CASSQLAGGNGELFF. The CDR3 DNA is TGCGCCAGCAGCCAATTAGCGGGGGGGAACGGGGAGCTGTTTTTT.

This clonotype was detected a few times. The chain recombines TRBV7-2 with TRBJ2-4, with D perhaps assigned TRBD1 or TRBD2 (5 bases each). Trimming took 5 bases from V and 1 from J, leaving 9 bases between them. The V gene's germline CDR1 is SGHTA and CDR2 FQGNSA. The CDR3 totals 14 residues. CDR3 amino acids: CASSKEGAKNIQYF. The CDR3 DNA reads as TGTGCCAGCAGCAAAGAGGGGGCCAAAAACATTCAGTACTTC.

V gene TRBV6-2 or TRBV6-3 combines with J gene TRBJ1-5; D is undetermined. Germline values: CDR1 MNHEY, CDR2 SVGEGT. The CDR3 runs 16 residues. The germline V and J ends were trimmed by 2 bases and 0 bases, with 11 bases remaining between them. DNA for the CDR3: TGTGCCAGCAGTTACGACGGACTCAGTAGCAATCAGCCCCAGCATTTT. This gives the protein CASSYDGLSSNQPQHF.

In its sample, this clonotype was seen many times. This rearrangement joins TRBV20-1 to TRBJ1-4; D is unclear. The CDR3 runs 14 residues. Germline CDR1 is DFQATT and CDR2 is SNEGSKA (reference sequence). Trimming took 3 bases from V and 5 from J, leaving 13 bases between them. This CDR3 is CSASSRTTNEKLFF. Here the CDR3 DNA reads TGCAGTGCTAGTTCCCGCACTACGAATGAAAAACTGTTTTTT.

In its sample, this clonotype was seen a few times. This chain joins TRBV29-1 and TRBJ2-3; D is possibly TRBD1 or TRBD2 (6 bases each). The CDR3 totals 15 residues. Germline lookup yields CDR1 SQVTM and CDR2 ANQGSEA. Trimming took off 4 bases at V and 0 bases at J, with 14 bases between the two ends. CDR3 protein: CSVVGGDSSTDTQYF. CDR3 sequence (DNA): TGCAGCGTTGTCGGGGGCGATTCTAGCACAGATACGCAGTATTTT.

DNA of the CDR3: TGTGCCATCAGTGGCTCCGGGACAGGGGGCTACAATGAGCAGTTCTTC. It translates to CAISGSGTGGYNEQFF. The chain is built from TRBV10-3 and TRBJ2-1; 11 bases fit TRBD1. The junction had 5 bases not matched to a gene; V was cut back by 4 bases and J by 3 bases. The CDR3 is 16 amino acids. Germline V CDR1 and CDR2: ENHRY, SYGVKD.

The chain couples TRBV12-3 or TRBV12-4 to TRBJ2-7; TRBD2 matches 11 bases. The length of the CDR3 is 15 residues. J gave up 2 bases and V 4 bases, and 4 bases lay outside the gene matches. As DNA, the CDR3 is TGTGCCAGCAGTTCACTAGCGGGAGTACCCTACGAGCAGTACTTC. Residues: CASSSLAGVPYEQYF.

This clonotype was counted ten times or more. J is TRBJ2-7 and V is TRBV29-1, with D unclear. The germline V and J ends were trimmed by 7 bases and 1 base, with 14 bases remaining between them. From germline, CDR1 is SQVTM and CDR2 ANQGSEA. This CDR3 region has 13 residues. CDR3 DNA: TGCAGCGCTGACCAAGACGGTTCCTACGAGCAGTACTTC. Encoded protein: CSADQDGSYEQYF.

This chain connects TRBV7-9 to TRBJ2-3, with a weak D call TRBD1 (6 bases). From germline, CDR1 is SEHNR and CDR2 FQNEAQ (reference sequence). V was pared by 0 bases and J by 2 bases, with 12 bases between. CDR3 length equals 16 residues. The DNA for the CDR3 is TGTGCCAGCAGCTTAGCGCCGAACAGGGACACAGATACGCAGTATTTT. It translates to CASSLAPNRDTDTQYF.

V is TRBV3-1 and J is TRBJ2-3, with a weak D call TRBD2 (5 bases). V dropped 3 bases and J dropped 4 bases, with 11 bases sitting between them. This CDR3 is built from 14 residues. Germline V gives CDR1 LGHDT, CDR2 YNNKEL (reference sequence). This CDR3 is CASSQLRAADTQYF. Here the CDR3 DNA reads TGTGCCAGCAGCCAGCTGAGGGCCGCAGATACGCAGTATTTT.

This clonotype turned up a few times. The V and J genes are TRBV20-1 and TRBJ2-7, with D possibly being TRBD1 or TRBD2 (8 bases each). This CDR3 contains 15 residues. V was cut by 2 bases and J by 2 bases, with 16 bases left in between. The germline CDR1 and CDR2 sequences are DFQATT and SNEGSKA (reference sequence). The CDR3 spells CSARRGGTGAYEQYF. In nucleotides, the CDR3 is TGCAGTGCTAGACGGGGGGGGACAGGAGCCTACGAGCAGTACTTC.

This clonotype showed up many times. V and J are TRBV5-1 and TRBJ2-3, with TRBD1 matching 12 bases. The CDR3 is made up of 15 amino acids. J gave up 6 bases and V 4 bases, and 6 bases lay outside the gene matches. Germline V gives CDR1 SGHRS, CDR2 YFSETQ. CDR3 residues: CASSVPGQGADTQYF. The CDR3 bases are TGCGCCAGCAGCGTACCGGGACAGGGGGCCGATACGCAGTATTTT.

Here the CDR3 DNA reads TGTGCCAGCTCAACTCGACAGGGAACTAACTATGGCTACACCTTC. Translated: CASSTRQGTNYGYTF. This chain links TRBV18 with TRBJ1-2; the match to TRBD1 covers 7 bases. The V gene's germline CDR1 is KGHSH and CDR2 LQKENI. The CDR3 length is 15 residues. J gave up 0 bases and V 5 bases, and 6 bases lay outside the gene matches.

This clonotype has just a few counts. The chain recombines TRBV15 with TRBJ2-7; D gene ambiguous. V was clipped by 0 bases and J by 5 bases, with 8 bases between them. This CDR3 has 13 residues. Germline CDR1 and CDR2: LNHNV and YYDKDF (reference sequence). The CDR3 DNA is TGTGCCACCAGCAGAGATCGGGCGGACGAGCAGTACTTC. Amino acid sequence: CATSRDRADEQYF.

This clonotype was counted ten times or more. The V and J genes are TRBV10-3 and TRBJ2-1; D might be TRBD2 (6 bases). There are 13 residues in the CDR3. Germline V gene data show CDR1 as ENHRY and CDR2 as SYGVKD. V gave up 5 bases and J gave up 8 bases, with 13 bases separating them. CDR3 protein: CAISPGEQDEQFF. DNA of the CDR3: TGTGCCATCAGTCCGGGAGAACAGGATGAGCAGTTCTTC.

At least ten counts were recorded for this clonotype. The CDR3 here is CASSHRGTSGSREQYF. The CDR3, as DNA: TGTGCCAGCAGCCATAGGGGGACTAGCGGGAGCAGAGAGCAGTACTTC. V and J are TRBV3-1 and TRBJ2-7, with TRBD2 matching over 14 bases. Germline CDR1 and CDR2: LGHDT and YNNKEL (reference sequence). The CDR3 is 16 residues long. V lost 3 bases and J lost 7; bases outside the gene matches: 8.